This T cell receptor (beta chain) was captured by sequencing in a study of T cells after yellow fever vaccination. V gave up 2 bases and J gave up 3 bases; unmatched junction bases: 8. Germline V gene sequence: CDR1 LGHNA, CDR2 YSLEER. The CDR3 totals 17 residues. As to this clonotype: Its antigen is as yet unknown.

In TCRdb, the 5' RACE reads were re-called with MiXCR into one record per CDR3 protein. The table includes more than 450,000 distinct CDR3 sequences, about a fifth detected once. Points from the study as a whole: It was the secondary response that reached its peak faster, day 5 versus 15, but it was weaker.

This TCR derives from a man between 18 and 29 years old who received the YFV17D yellow fever vaccine. The sample was PBMCs, taken less than 25 days after the first yellow fever vaccination. The chain combines TRBV4-3 with TRBJ2-3; 10 bases fit TRBD2. CDR3 nucleotide sequence: TGCGCCAGCAGCCAAAGCCCGGCTAGCGGGGGTACAGATACGCAGTATTTT. Its translation: CASSQSPASGGTDTQYF.